This T cell receptor beta chain originates from a study of T cell responses to AZD1222 COVID-19 vaccine. The study's findings and limits: Females outnumbered males among donors, who were mostly white British; clonal diversity was possibly underestimated. Spike was spanned by vaccine-associated CD4 TCRs, with dominance at 160-218 and 743-854.

Analysis merged second doses at about 4 or about 12 weeks. Generated by immunoSEQ multiplex PCR, the TCRdb table keeps only in-frame clones and is missing some. The data contain around 130,000 clones, more than 90% of them seen just once; the ten biggest clones take up 1.1%. The V gene lost 4 bases and the J gene lost 0 bases, with 7 bases spanning the gap. Looked up from germline, CDR1 is SGDLS and CDR2 is YYNGEE. The CDR3 extends over 14 amino acids. Points on this clone: As yet, its antigen is unknown.

The clonotype originates from an adult who received the AZD1222 COVID-19 vaccine. This chain uses TRBV9 with TRBJ2-2, with unresolved D. The source material was peripheral blood, sampled 28 days after the second AZD1222 dose. CDR3 amino acids: CASSPRTNTGELFF. The CDR3 DNA reads as TGTGCCAGCAGCCCCCGAACGAACACCGGGGAGCTGTTTTTT.